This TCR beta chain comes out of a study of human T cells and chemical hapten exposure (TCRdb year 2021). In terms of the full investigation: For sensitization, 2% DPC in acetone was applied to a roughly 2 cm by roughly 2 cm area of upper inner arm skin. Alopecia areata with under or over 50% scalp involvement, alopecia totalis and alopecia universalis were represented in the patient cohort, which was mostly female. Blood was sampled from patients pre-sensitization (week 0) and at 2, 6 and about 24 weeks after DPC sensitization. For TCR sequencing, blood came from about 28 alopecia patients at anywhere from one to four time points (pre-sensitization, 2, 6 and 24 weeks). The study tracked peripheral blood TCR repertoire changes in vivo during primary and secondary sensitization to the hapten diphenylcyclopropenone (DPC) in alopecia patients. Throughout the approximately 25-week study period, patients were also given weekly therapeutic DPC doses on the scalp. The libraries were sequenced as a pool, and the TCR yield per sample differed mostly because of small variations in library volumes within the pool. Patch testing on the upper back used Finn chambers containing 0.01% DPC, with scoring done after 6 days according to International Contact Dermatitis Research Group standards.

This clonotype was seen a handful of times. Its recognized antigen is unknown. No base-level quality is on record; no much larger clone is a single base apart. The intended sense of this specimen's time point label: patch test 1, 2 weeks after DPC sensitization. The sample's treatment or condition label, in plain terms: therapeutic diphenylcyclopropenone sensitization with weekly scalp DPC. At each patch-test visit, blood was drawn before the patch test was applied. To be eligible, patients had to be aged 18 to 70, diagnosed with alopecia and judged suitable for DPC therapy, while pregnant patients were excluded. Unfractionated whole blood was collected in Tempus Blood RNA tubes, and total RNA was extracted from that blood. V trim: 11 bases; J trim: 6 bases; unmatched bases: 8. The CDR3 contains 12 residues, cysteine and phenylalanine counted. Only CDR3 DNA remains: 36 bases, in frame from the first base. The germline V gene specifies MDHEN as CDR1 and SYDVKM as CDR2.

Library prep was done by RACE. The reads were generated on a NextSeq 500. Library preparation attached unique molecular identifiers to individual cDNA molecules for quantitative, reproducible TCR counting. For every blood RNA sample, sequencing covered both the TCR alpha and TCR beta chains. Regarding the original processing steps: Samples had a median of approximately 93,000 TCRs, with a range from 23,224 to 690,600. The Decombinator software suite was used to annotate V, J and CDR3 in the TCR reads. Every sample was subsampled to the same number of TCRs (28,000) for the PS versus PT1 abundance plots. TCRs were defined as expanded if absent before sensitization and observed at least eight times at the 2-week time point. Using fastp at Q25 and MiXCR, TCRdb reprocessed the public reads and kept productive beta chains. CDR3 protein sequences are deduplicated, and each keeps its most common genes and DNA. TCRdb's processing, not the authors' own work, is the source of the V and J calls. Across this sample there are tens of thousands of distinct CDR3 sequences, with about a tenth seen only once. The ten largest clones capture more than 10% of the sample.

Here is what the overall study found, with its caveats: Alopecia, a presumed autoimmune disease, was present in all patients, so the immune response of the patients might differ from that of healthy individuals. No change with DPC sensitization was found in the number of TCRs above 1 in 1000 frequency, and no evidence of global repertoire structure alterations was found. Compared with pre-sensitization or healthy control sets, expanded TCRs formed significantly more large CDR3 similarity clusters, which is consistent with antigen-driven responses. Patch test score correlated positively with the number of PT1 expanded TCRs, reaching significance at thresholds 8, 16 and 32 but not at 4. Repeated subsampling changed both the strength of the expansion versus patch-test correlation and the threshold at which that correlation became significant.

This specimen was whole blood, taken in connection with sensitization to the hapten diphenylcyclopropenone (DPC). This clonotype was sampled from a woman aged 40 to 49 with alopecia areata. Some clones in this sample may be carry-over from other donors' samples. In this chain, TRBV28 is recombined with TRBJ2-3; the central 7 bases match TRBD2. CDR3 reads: CAVAGTQDTQYF. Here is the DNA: TGTGCCGTAGCGGGTACCCAGGATACGCAGTATTTT.